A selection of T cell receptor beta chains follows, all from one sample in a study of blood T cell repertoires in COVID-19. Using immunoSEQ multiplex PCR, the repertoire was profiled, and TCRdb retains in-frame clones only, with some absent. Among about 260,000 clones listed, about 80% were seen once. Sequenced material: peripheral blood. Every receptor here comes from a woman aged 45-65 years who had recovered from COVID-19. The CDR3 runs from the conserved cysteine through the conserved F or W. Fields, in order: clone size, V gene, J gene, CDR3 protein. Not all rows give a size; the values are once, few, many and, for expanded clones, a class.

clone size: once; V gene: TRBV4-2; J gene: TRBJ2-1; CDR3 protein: CASSQGAVGAYNEQFF
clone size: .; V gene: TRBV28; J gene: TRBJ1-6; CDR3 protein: CASTLGGNNSPLHF
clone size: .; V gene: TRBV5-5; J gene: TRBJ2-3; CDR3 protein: CASSFLRLAGGTDTQYF
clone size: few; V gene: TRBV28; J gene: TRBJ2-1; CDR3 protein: CASSPGTAPRGQFF
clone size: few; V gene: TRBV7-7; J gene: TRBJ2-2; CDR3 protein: CASSQGLAGQFSGELFF
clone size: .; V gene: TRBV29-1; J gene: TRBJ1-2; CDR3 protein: CSVGTGRNYGYTF
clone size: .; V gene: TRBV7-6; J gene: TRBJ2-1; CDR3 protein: CASSSSSGGGGYNEQFF
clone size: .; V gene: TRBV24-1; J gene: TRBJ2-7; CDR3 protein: CATSVGRISYEQYF
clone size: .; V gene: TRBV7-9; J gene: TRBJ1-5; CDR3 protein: CASSKTGGRKVQHF
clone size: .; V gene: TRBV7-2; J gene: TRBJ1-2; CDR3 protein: CASSSQGSNYGYTF
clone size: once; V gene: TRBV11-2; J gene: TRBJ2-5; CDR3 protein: CASSPGAGQGLQETQYF
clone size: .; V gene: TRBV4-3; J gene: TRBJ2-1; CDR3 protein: CASSQPDRDNEQFF
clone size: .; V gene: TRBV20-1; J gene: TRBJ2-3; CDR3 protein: CSASASGSDHRDTQYF
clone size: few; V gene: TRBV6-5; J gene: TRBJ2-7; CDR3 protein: CASSYYRGIYEQYF
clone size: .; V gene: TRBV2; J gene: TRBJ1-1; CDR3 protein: CASSGQGRLTEAFF
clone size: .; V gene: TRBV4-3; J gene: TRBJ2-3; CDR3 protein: CASSQEFTRGTQYF
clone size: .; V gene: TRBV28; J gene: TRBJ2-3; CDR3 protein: CASSLRAGGTDTQYF
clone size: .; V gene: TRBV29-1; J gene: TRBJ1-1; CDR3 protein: CSVIGTGVWGTEAFF
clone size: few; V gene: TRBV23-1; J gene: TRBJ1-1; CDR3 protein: CASSQSAVTTTEAFF
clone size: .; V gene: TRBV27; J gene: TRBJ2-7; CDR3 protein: CASRGGAFFEQYF
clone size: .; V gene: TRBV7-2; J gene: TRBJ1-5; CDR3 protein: CASSFSTGTNQPQHF
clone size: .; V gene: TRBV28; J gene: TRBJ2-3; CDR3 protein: CASWYRGPDTQYF
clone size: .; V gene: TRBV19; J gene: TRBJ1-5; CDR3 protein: CASSVGQGESRVQPQHF
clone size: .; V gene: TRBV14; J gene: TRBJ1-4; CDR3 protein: CASSRHPREKLFF
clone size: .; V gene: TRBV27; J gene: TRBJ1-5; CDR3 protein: CASSIRAGGHGNQPQHF
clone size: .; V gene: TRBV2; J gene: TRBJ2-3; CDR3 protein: CASTGLAGRDTQYF
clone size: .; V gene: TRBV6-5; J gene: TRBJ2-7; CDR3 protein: CASSYSGSSYEQYF
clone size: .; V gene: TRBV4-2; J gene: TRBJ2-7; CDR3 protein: CASSLGGASSYEQYF
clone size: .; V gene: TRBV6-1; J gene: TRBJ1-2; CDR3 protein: CASSEKGQGLSYGYTF
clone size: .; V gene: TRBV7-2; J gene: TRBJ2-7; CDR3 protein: CASSLALGPLAPYEQYF